A selection of T cell receptor beta chains follows, all from one sample in a study of chemoradiotherapy in HPV16-positive cancers. Profiling relied on immunoSEQ multiplex PCR, and the TCRdb table lists in-frame clones only, not all of them. The sample yields some 5,100 clones, approximately 80% seen once. Sequencing used tumor tissue, obtained from a patient who underwent chemoradiotherapy. The receptors derive from a human donor with HPV-associated anogenital cancer. The CDR3 runs from the conserved cysteine through the conserved F or W. The D gene is left open where the match is weak. Not all rows give a size; the values are once, few, many and, for expanded clones, a class.

size: -
J: TRBJ1-1
V: TRBV7-2
D: -
CDR3: CASSSNRDPTGEAFF
DNA: TGTGCCAGCAGCTCCAATAGGGACCCGACTGGTGAAGCTTTCTTT

size: -
J: TRBJ2-5
V: TRBV5-8
D: TRBD1
CDR3: CASSLHRGLGETQYF
DNA: TGTGCCAGCAGCTTACACAGGGGGCTGGGAGAGACCCAGTACTTC

size: once
J: TRBJ2-5
V: TRBV5-5
D: TRBD2
CDR3: CASSLGVAGVETQYF
DNA: TGTGCCAGCAGCTTGGGGGTAGCGGGGGTGGAGACCCAGTACTTC

size: -
J: TRBJ2-3
V: TRBV5-6
D: -
CDR3: CASSRAEGSLGTDTQYF
DNA: TGTGCCAGCAGCCGAGCTGAGGGGTCACTAGGCACAGATACGCAGTATTTT

size: -
J: TRBJ1-2
V: TRBV5-3
D: -
CDR3: CARRIRGWGGGYTF
DNA: TGTGCCAGAAGAATTAGGGGCTGGGGGGGAGGCTACACCTTC

size: -
J: TRBJ2-2
V: TRBV12-5
D: -
CDR3: CASGPGTSPRELFF
DNA: TGTGCTAGTGGTCCCGGGACGTCTCCGAGGGAGCTGTTTTTT

size: -
J: TRBJ2-5
V: TRBV2
D: TRBD2
CDR3: CARGLAGGRQETQYF
DNA: TGTGCCAGAGGCCTAGCGGGGGGACGACAAGAGACCCAGTACTTC

size: -
J: TRBJ2-5
V: TRBV29-1
D: -
CDR3: CSVIRTRGQETQYF
DNA: TGCAGCGTTATCCGGACCCGCGGGCAAGAGACCCAGTACTTC

size: -
J: TRBJ2-3
V: TRBV9
D: TRBD2
CDR3: CASSVEGGLAGTDTQYF
DNA: TGTGCCAGCAGCGTAGAGGGGGGACTAGCCGGCACAGATACGCAGTATTTT

size: few
J: TRBJ2-7
V: TRBV9
D: -
CDR3: CASSSGSSYEQYF
DNA: TGTGCCAGCAGCTCGGGATCCTCCTACGAGCAGTACTTC

size: -
J: TRBJ1-1
V: TRBV20-1
D: TRBD1
CDR3: CSAEKTGVAFF
DNA: TGCAGTGCTGAGAAAACAGGGGTAGCTTTCTTT

size: -
J: TRBJ1-5
V: TRBV6-5
D: -
CDR3: CASTPGPTGNQPQHF
DNA: TGTGCCAGCACCCCAGGGCCTACCGGCAATCAGCCCCAGCATTTT

size: -
J: TRBJ2-7
V: TRBV29-1
D: TRBD1
CDR3: CSVEGDHRGHEQYF
DNA: TGCAGCGTTGAAGGTGACCACAGGGGCCACGAGCAGTACTTC

size: -
J: TRBJ1-1
V: TRBV11-2
D: -
CDR3: CASSLVPVGEAFF
DNA: TGTGCCAGCAGCTTAGTACCAGTGGGAGAAGCTTTCTTT

size: -
J: TRBJ1-2
V: TRBV18
D: TRBD1
CDR3: CASSTTGNGYTF
DNA: TGTGCCAGCTCAACGACAGGGAATGGCTACACCTTC

size: once
J: TRBJ1-1
V: TRBV7-2
D: TRBD1
CDR3: CASSLDARGHSEAFF
DNA: TGTGCCAGCAGCTTAGATGCCAGGGGGCACTCTGAAGCTTTCTTT

size: -
J: TRBJ1-3
V: TRBV5-5
D: -
CDR3: CASSRNGDTIYF
DNA: TGTGCCAGCAGCCGCAATGGGGACACCATATATTTT

size: -
J: TRBJ1-1
V: TRBV28
D: -
CDR3: CASMVDTEAFF
DNA: TGTGCCAGCATGGTCGACACTGAAGCTTTCTTT

size: -
J: TRBJ1-2
V: TRBV7-2
D: TRBD1
CDR3: CASSLAYRGNGYTF
DNA: TGTGCCAGCAGCTTAGCCTACAGGGGAAACGGCTACACCTTC

size: -
J: TRBJ1-1
V: TRBV6-5
D: -
CDR3: CASSSMNTEAFF
DNA: TGTGCCAGCAGCAGCATGAACACTGAAGCTTTCTTT

size: few
J: TRBJ1-3
V: TRBV6-5
D: -
CDR3: CASRGNSGNTIYF
DNA: TGTGCCAGCAGGGGGAACTCTGGAAACACCATATATTTT

size: -
J: TRBJ1-5
V: TRBV18
D: TRBD1
CDR3: CASSRSRGERQPQHF
DNA: TGTGCCAGCTCACGGTCCAGGGGGGAGAGGCAGCCCCAGCATTTT

size: -
J: TRBJ2-7
V: TRBV29-1
D: -
CDR3: CSGTSPPYEQYF
DNA: TGCAGCGGGACTTCCCCACCCTACGAGCAGTACTTC

size: -
J: TRBJ2-2
V: TRBV7-3
D: -
CDR3: CASSQNQGHGELFF
DNA: TGTGCCAGCAGCCAAAACCAGGGACACGGGGAGCTGTTTTTT

size: -
J: TRBJ1-2
V: TRBV6-6
D: -
CDR3: CASSKMGGADYGYTF
DNA: TGTGCCAGCAGTAAGATGGGGGGCGCTGACTATGGCTACACCTTC

size: -
J: TRBJ2-6
V: TRBV11-3
D: -
CDR3: CASSVGPRQSRANVLTF
DNA: TGTGCCAGCAGCGTAGGTCCTCGACAAAGTCGGGCCAACGTCCTGACTTTC

size: -
J: TRBJ1-2
V: TRBV6-1
D: -
CDR3: CASRSGVQGTFDTF
DNA: TGTGCCAGCAGGTCCGGAGTCCAGGGGACCTTTGACACCTTC

size: few
J: TRBJ2-7
V: TRBV19
D: -
CDR3: CASSITGSREQYF
DNA: TGTGCCAGTAGTATAACGGGCAGCCGCGAGCAGTACTTC

size: -
J: TRBJ2-6
V: TRBV4-1
D: TRBD1
CDR3: CASSLEGQAGANVLTF
DNA: TGCGCCAGCAGCCTCGAGGGACAGGCTGGGGCCAACGTCCTGACTTTC

size: once
J: TRBJ2-5
V: TRBV30
D: -
CDR3: CAWSVPARSETQYF
DNA: TGTGCCTGGAGTGTACCGGCTAGAAGTGAGACCCAGTACTTC

size: -
J: TRBJ1-4
V: TRBV15
D: TRBD1
CDR3: CATSRDRAEKLFF
DNA: TGTGCCACCAGCAGGGACAGGGCTGAAAAACTGTTTTTT

size: -
J: TRBJ2-7
V: TRBV18
D: -
CDR3: CASSPDSYEQYF
DNA: TGTGCCAGCTCCCCAGACAGCTACGAGCAGTACTTC

size: -
J: TRBJ2-7
V: TRBV11-2
D: -
CDR3: CASSLEPGGYEQYF
DNA: TGTGCCAGCAGCTTAGAGCCAGGAGGGTACGAGCAGTACTTC

size: -
J: TRBJ1-3
V: TRBV5-6
D: -
CDR3: CASSLNRVSLGNTIYF
DNA: TGTGCCAGCAGCTTGAATCGGGTCTCCCTGGGGAACACCATATATTTT

size: -
J: TRBJ1-5
V: TRBV4-1
D: -
CDR3: CASSLRTEYQPQHF
DNA: TGCGCCAGCAGCCTTCGGACAGAGTATCAGCCCCAGCATTTT

size: -
J: TRBJ2-1
V: TRBV15
D: -
CDR3: CATTPGLSSYNEQFF
DNA: TGTGCCACCACCCCGGGTCTCAGCTCCTACAATGAGCAGTTCTTC

size: -
J: TRBJ1-1
V: TRBV5-1
D: -
CDR3: CASKGGLNTEAFF
DNA: TGCGCCAGCAAGGGGGGGCTGAACACTGAAGCTTTCTTT

size: -
J: TRBJ1-3
V: TRBV7-9
D: -
CDR3: CASSRPGSSGNTIYF
DNA: TGTGCCAGCAGCCGTCCAGGGAGCTCTGGAAACACCATATATTTT

size: -
J: TRBJ1-1
V: TRBV19
D: -
CDR3: CASRFSARANTEAFF
DNA: TGTGCCAGTCGTTTTAGTGCCAGGGCGAACACTGAAGCTTTCTTT

size: -
J: TRBJ2-1
V: TRBV25-1
D: -
CDR3: CATKGTSSEQFF
DNA: TGTGCCACGAAAGGAACTAGCTCTGAGCAGTTCTTC

size: -
J: TRBJ1-5
V: TRBV18
D: -
CDR3: CASSPPGQGDNQPQHF
DNA: TGTGCCAGCTCACCACCAGGCCAGGGTGACAATCAGCCCCAGCATTTT

size: few
J: TRBJ1-2
V: TRBV7-9
D: -
CDR3: CASSGVSGGYTF
DNA: TGTGCCAGTAGCGGAGTGTCGGGTGGCTACACCTTC

size: -
J: TRBJ1-6
V: TRBV6-6
D: -
CDR3: CASSYSTSFYNSPLHF
DNA: TGTGCCAGCAGTTACTCGACCTCCTTCTATAATTCACCCCTCCACTTT

size: -
J: TRBJ1-2
V: TRBV18
D: -
CDR3: CASSSSRLAGEGYTF
DNA: TGTGCCAGCTCATCGAGCCGTCTTGCAGGGGAGGGCTACACCTTC

size: -
J: TRBJ1-5
V: TRBV7-9
D: -
CDR3: CASSSSGTSNQPQHF
DNA: TGTGCCAGCAGCTCCTCCGGGACAAGTAATCAGCCCCAGCATTTT

size: -
J: TRBJ1-3
V: TRBV28
D: -
CDR3: CASTTPSGTIYF
DNA: TGTGCCAGCACCACCCCCAGTGGCACCATATATTTT

size: -
J: TRBJ2-7
V: TRBV11-2
D: -
CDR3: CASSILGQSQAWGEQYF
DNA: TGTGCCAGCAGCATCCTAGGACAGAGCCAGGCCTGGGGCGAGCAGTACTTC

size: -
J: TRBJ1-2
V: TRBV28
D: TRBD1
CDR3: CASSSPQGGLEGYTF
DNA: TGTGCCAGCAGTTCCCCACAGGGGGGGCTGGAAGGCTACACCTTC

size: -
J: TRBJ2-2
V: TRBV5-4
D: TRBD2
CDR3: CASSWTSGGFGAGELFF
DNA: TGTGCCAGCAGCTGGACTAGCGGGGGGTTTGGGGCCGGGGAGCTGTTTTTT

size: -
J: TRBJ2-1
V: TRBV7-9
D: -
CDR3: CASSLVWGQSNEQFF
DNA: TGTGCCAGCAGCTTAGTGTGGGGCCAGAGCAATGAGCAGTTCTTC